The present TCR beta chain was sequenced within a study of cytomegalovirus exposure and HLA in healthy donors. Each donor was healthy, and each was a bone marrow donor. 13 Jbeta primers and 60 Vbeta primers were used for the PCR. The data were produced by immunoSEQ multiplex PCR, yet TCRdb's version contains in-frame clones alone and is incomplete. The sample holds 200,000 to 250,000 clones, over 65% seen once. CDR1 and CDR2 (germline): SGHAT, FQNNGV. The CDR3 has 12 residues. The ends lost 5 bases at V and 7 bases at J; junction bases unmatched: 2. This receptor was identified in a human donor in good health. Input material: PBMCs. This chain connects TRBV11-2 to TRBJ2-1, with 7 bases fitting TRBD1. For the CDR3, the DNA is TGTGCCAGCAGCCGACAGGGTAATGAGCAGTTCTTC. Its protein product is CASSRQGNEQFF.